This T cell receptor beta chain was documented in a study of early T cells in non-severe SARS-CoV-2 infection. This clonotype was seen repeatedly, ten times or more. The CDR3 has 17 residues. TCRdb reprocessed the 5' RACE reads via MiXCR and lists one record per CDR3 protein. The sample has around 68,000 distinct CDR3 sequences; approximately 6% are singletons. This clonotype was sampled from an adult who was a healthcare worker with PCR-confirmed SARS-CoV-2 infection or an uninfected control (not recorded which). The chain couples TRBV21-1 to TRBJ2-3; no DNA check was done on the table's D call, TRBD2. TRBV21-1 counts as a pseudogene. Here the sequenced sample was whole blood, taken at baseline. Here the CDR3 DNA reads TGTGCCAGCAGCAAAGCTCTCCAAGCGGGCGGCACAGATACGCAGTATTTT. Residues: CASSKALQAGGTDTQYF.